This TCR beta chain originates from a study of T cell changes during pregnancy in multiple sclerosis. The CDR3 has 16 amino acids. Germline V gene sequence: CDR1 SGDLS, CDR2 YYNGEE. Trimming took off 6 bases at V and 6 bases at J, with 23 bases between the two ends. The protocol was immunoSEQ multiplex PCR, while the TCRdb copy is restricted to in-frame clones and leaves out a portion. The table includes about 87,000 clones, 80% to 95% detected once. The sample consisted of peripheral blood, taken in the third trimester of pregnancy. This rearrangement joins TRBV9 to TRBJ2-3; D possibly corresponds to TRBD1 (6 bases). The receptor was derived from a female donor in good health, enrolled as a control in a pregnancy study. CDR3 DNA sequence: TGTGCCAGCAAAAGCGGTGGCCCAGGGGCGTTGGATACGCAGTATTTT. Its protein product is CASKSGGPGALDTQYF.